This note documents a single T cell receptor (beta chain) sequence. Its antigen is currently unknown. The CDR3 loop spans 13 amino acids. Germline assignment: CDR1 MDHEN and CDR2 SYDVKM. V gave up 3 bases and J gave up 8 bases, with 13 bases separating them. This entry comes from a study of blood T cells in healthy people across ages. Overall study results and limits: The authors considered diversity estimates from one million T cells to be underestimates. Significant beta diversity loss was already apparent by age about 42, declining roughly linearly.

Combining a sample-barcoded 5' primer with a J-beta primer mix, a second PCR ran for about 7 to 11 cycles. Researchers report that each sample yielded at least 3 million CDR3-containing paired-end reads. TCRdb processed the 5' RACE reads anew with MiXCR; each CDR3 protein has one entry. The table records 600,000 to 850,000 distinct CDR3 sequences, around 46% of them present only once. The sequenced material came from blood. The chain carries TRBV28 and TRBJ1-2, with D maybe TRBD1 (5 bases). The source is a woman aged 55-70 years in good health. The chain's CDR3 is CASSFGAARGYTF. The CDR3, as DNA: TGTGCCAGCAGTTTCGGGGCGGCCCGCGGCTACACCTTC.